The clone carrying this T cell receptor (beta chain) was counted only a few times. The sample originates from a study of early T cells in non-severe SARS-CoV-2 infection. Trimming removed 3 bases from V and 10 bases from J, with 10 bases in between. This CDR3 is 13 amino acids long. TCRdb re-called the 5' RACE reads with MiXCR, one entry per CDR3 protein. The data show 35,000 to 45,000 distinct CDR3 sequences, approximately 5.9% seen once. The sequencing here drew on whole blood, taken at baseline. The chain combines TRBV12-3 or TRBV12-4 with TRBJ1-6; D uncertain. The TCR sequence derives from an adult who was a healthcare worker with PCR-confirmed SARS-CoV-2 infection or an uninfected control (not recorded which). The CDR3 is CASSFSMGSPLHF. CDR3 sequence (DNA): TGTGCCAGCAGTTTTAGTATGGGATCACCCCTCCACTTT.